The 22 T cell receptor beta chains below were found in one sample sequenced in a study of shared clonotypes between healthy human individuals (dated by TCRdb to 2020 to 2022). Receptors were amplified or captured by the immunoSEQ multiplex PCR assay. Sourced from immuneACCESS, this table was stored by TCRdb with only in-frame sequences that have V and J called. A share of the clones is absent; for the studies checked, an unresolved V gene accounts for under half, and the remainder has no known explanation. In this sample the table shows roughly 650,000 clones, roughly 95% of which occur a single time. The top ten clones comprise 0.11% of the sample. CD8 naive samples were CD45RO-negative cells positively selected for CCR7, giving a CD45RA+CCR7+ population that excluded TemRA cells. Sequencing was done on a sample of naive CD8+ T cells sorted from blood. The cell subset or site label for this specimen denotes: CD45RA+CCR7+. These receptors all stem from a woman under 40 in good health.

The chain has TRBV9 and TRBJ1-4; D uncertain. Germline V gene data show CDR1 as SGDLS and CDR2 as YYNGEE. V lost 3 bases, J lost 3 bases, and 6 bases lay in between. The CDR3 has 13 residues. As DNA, the CDR3 is TGTGCCAGCAGCGACACCTCTAATGAAAAACTGTTTTTT. This codes for CASSDTSNEKLFF.

The sample holds one count of this clone. The chain is built from TRBV28 and TRBJ2-7; 7 nucleotides align to TRBD1. This CDR3 comprises 13 residues. Germline V gene sequence: CDR1 MDHEN, CDR2 SYDVKM. After removal of 7 bases from V and 3 bases from J, the junction contained 6 bases not matched to a gene. Here the CDR3 reads CASIRDRYYEQYF. The DNA of the CDR3 is TGTGCCAGCATTCGGGACAGATACTACGAGCAGTACTTC.

This clone appeared once. This chain joins TRBV27 and TRBJ2-1, with D tentatively TRBD2 (5 bases). Trimming took 5 bases from V and 8 from J, leaving 13 bases between them. The CDR3 consists of 13 residues. Looked up from germline, CDR1 is MNHEY and CDR2 is SMNVEV (reference sequence). The CDR3 protein is CASSPGVAHEQFF. The CDR3 DNA reads TGTGCCAGCAGTCCCGGGGTAGCGCATGAGCAGTTCTTC.

In the case of this clone: Other DNA sequences from this sample encode an identical CDR3 as well. This chain connects TRBV11-2 to TRBJ2-7; D gene ambiguous. Germline lookup yields CDR1 SGHAT and CDR2 FQNNGV. The CDR3 runs 11 residues. The V end was cut by 5 bases, the J end by 7 bases, with 9 bases between. The CDR3 region is CASSLAGEQYF. The CDR3 DNA sequence: TGTGCCAGCAGCCTCGCCGGGGAGCAGTACTTC.

The V and J genes are TRBV12-5 and TRBJ1-2, with 7 bases matching TRBD1. The germline V gene encodes CDR1 LGHNT and CDR2 FRNRAP. The CDR3 runs to 13 residues. The V segment lost 7 bases and the J segment 11 bases; nucleotides outside the gene matches: 13. The CDR3 protein is CASALSGTDFYTF. The DNA of the CDR3 is TGTGCTAGTGCCCTCTCCGGGACAGATTTTTACACCTTC.

CDR3 DNA: TGTGCCAGCAGTTTAGCGGGCCCTGGCGCCACAGATACGCAGTATTTT. Its protein product is CASSLAGPGATDTQYF. The chain employs TRBV28 and TRBJ2-3; D is perhaps TRBD2 (5 bases). V was cut by 2 bases and J by 2 bases, with 14 bases left in between. CDR1 is MDHEN, CDR2 SYDVKM, per germline. The CDR3 has 16 amino acids. Supplemented by reference TRBV28 and TRBJ2-3, the full variable domain reads DVKVTQSSRYLVKRTGEKVFLECVQDMDHENMFWYRQDPGLGLRLIYFSYDVKMKEKGDIPEGYSVSREKKERFSLILESASTNQTSMYLCASSLAGPGATDTQYFGPGTRLTVL.

The table lists this clone with a few counts. The V gene is TRBV11-2, the J gene TRBJ2-7; no reliable D call. This CDR3 has 14 residues. Germline CDR1 reads SGHAT; CDR2 reads FQNNGV. V was cut by 5 bases and J by 3 bases, with 14 bases left in between. The CDR3 loop reads CASSPRSDGYEQYF. The CDR3 DNA reads as TGTGCCAGCAGCCCAAGGAGTGATGGCTACGAGCAGTACTTC.

This clone was detected once. The chain uses TRBV19 and TRBJ1-2; D uncertain. The germline V gene encodes CDR1 LNHDA and CDR2 SQIVND (reference sequence). V was pared by 5 bases and J by 8 bases, with 21 bases between. The CDR3 loop spans 15 amino acids. This chain's CDR3 is CASSLHLEETDGYTF. For the CDR3, the DNA is TGTGCCAGTAGTCTACATCTAGAAGAAACGGACGGCTACACCTTC.

CDR3 amino acids: CASSPGTEGHEQYF. CDR3 bases: TGTGCCAGCAGCCCCGGGACAGAGGGCCACGAGCAGTACTTC. The chain couples TRBV7-9 to TRBJ2-7; the match to TRBD1 covers 7 bases. Germline V gene data show CDR1 as SEHNR and CDR2 as FQNEAQ (reference sequence). V shed 5 bases, J shed 5 bases, and the junction held 9 bases outside the gene matches. The CDR3 is 14 residues long. The whole variable domain, remainder taken from reference TRBV7-9 and TRBJ2-7, is DTGVSQNPRHKITKRGQNVTFRCDPISEHNRLYWYRQTLGQGPEFLTYFQNEAQLEKSRLLSDRFSAERPKGSFSTLEIQRTEQGDSAMYLCASSPGTEGHEQYFGPGTRLTVT.

The chain couples TRBV30 to TRBJ2-7, with D unclear. CDR3 length: 11 residues. CDR1 and CDR2 from the germline V gene are GTSNPN and SVGIG (reference sequence). V shed 5 bases and J shed 0 bases, with 5 bases lying between them. CDR3 nucleotides: TGTGCCTGGGCAAGCTCCTACGAGCAGTACTTC. This sequence encodes CAWASSYEQYF.

The chain recombines TRBV19 with TRBJ2-1, with TRBD2 matching 8 bases. The CDR3 runs to 16 residues. V lost 6 bases to trimming and J lost 0 bases; unmatched junction nucleotides: 7. The germline V gene has CDR1 LNHDA and CDR2 SQIVND (reference sequence). The CDR3 coding sequence is TGTGCCAGTAGCCCACTAGCGGAGAGCTCCTACAATGAGCAGTTCTTC. This codes for CASSPLAESSYNEQFF.

The chain employs TRBV2 and TRBJ2-3; 10 bases are shared with TRBD2. J was trimmed by 6 bases and V by 6 bases; bases with no gene match: 6. This CDR3 spans 14 amino acids. CDR1 and CDR2 from the germline V gene are SNHLY and FYNNEI. The CDR3 nucleotides read TGTGCCAGCAGCCCCCCAGCGGGGGGGGATACGCAGTATTTT. Protein: CASSPPAGGDTQYF.

The chain recombines TRBV15 with TRBJ2-7, with TRBD2 matching over 8 bases. From germline, CDR1 is LNHNV and CDR2 YYDKDF (reference sequence). Trimming removed 5 bases from V and 4 bases from J; junction bases left unmatched: 7. This CDR3 has 14 residues. This CDR3 reads CATSPGRAFYEQYF. DNA for the CDR3: TGTGCCACCAGCCCCGGGAGGGCTTTTTACGAGCAGTACTTC.

In DNA, the CDR3 is TGCGCCAGCAGCCAACAAGAGACCCAGTACTTC. Its translation: CASSQQETQYF. The rearrangement uses TRBV4-3 and TRBJ2-5; D uncertain. V was trimmed by 2 bases and J by 2 bases, leaving 0 bases between them. The V gene's germline CDR1 is LGHNA and CDR2 YSLEER. The CDR3 extends over 11 amino acids.

The chain recombines TRBV6-7 with TRBJ1-5; D call uncertain. TRBV6-7 is sorted into the ORF group, with uncertain function. Trimming stripped 0 bases from V and 6 bases from J, with 12 bases between. CDR3 length: 15 amino acids. The CDR3 loop is CASSYSKGCVQPQHF. In nucleotides, the CDR3 is TGTGCCAGCAGTTACTCGAAGGGTTGTGTTCAGCCCCAGCATTTT.

This chain links TRBV4-1 with TRBJ2-3; 10 bases map to TRBD2. After removal of 4 bases from V and 1 base from J, the junction contained 8 bases not matched to a gene. Germline CDR1 MGHRA, CDR2 YSYEKL. This CDR3 has 17 residues. CDR3 sequence: CASSRQASGGGTDTQYF. In DNA form, the CDR3 reads TGCGCCAGCAGCCGACAAGCTAGCGGGGGAGGCACAGATACGCAGTATTTT.

The CDR3 DNA reads TGTGCCAGCAGGACGGAGAGGGCCTCTCAAAACTCCTACGAGCAGTACTTC. This encodes CASRTERASQNSYEQYF. This rearrangement joins TRBV27 to TRBJ2-7; D is perhaps TRBD2 (5 bases). Per the germline V gene, CDR1 is MNHEY and CDR2 is SMNVEV (reference sequence). The CDR3 length is 17 residues. The V end was cut by 6 bases, the J end by 0 bases, with 21 bases between.

The V call is TRBV27, the J call TRBJ2-7; no definite D call. V gave up 5 bases and J gave up 2 bases, with 13 bases separating them. In germline, CDR1 is MNHEY, CDR2 SMNVEV (reference sequence). The CDR3 is 14 residues long. The CDR3: CASSVWGSTYEQYF. DNA of the CDR3: TGTGCCAGCAGTGTGTGGGGTTCTACCTACGAGCAGTACTTC.

CDR3 DNA sequence: TGTGCCAGCAGTTTATCGGGTAAGCAAGGATACGAGCAGTACTTC. Protein product: CASSLSGKQGYEQYF. This chain joins TRBV27 and TRBJ2-7; D is unclear. Trimming cost V 0 bases and J 4 bases, with 13 bases left between them. The V gene's germline CDR1 is MNHEY and CDR2 SMNVEV (reference sequence). There are 15 residues in the CDR3.

The rearrangement links TRBV19 to TRBJ2-7; 7 bases are a match to TRBD1. Germline V gene data show CDR1 as LNHDA and CDR2 as SQIVND (reference sequence). There are 17 residues in the CDR3. Trimming took 3 bases from V and 3 from J; bases not matched to a gene: 14. This chain's CDR3 is CASSIGKGGGQYYEQYF. CDR3 DNA sequence: TGTGCCAGTAGTATTGGTAAAGGGGGCGGACAATACTACGAGCAGTACTTC. The whole variable domain, remainder taken from reference TRBV19 and TRBJ2-7, is DGGITQSPKYLFRKEGQNVTLSCEQNLNHDAMYWYRQDPGQGLRLIYYSQIVNDFQKGDIAEGYSVSREKKESFPLTVTSAQKNPTAFYLCASSIGKGGGQYYEQYFGPGTRLTVT.

The chain has TRBV9 and TRBJ1-1; no definite D call. Looked up from germline, CDR1 is SGDLS and CDR2 is YYNGEE. Trimming took off 0 bases at V and 6 bases at J, with 12 bases between the two ends. CDR3 length: 14 residues. The CDR3 protein is CASSVGTDFAEAFF. Here the CDR3 DNA reads TGTGCCAGCAGCGTAGGGACGGACTTCGCTGAAGCTTTCTTT. The full variable domain, rest sourced from reference TRBV9 and TRBJ1-1, is DSGVTQTPKHLITATGQRVTLRCSPRSGDLSVYWYQQSLDQGLQFLIQYYNGEERAKGNILERFSAQQFPDLHSELNLSSLELGDSALYFCASSVGTDFAEAFFGQGTRLTVV.

The chain uses TRBV7-3 and TRBJ2-1; TRBD1 might be the D (6 bases). There are 14 residues in the CDR3. The V and J ends lost 3 bases and 1 base respectively, with 7 bases between them. Per germline, CDR1 SGHTA and CDR2 FQGTGA. Here the CDR3 DNA reads TGTGCCAGCAGCTTGGGGACATCCTACAATGAGCAGTTCTTC. This gives the protein CASSLGTSYNEQFF.